These T cell receptor beta chains were read from a single sample in a study of Ad26.COV2.S vaccination and SARS-CoV-2 variants. Some clones are missing from TCRdb's copy, which holds only in-frame ones; the method was immunoSEQ multiplex PCR. The sample yields roughly 320,000 clones, around 86% seen once. The sample in question was peripheral blood, obtained in a trial of Ad26.COV2.S vaccine versus placebo. The receptors shown here come from a person aged 18-60 years who received the Ad26.COV2.S COVID-19 vaccine or a placebo. Both conserved end residues are part of each CDR3. D genes are given only for firm matches. A clone size is listed for some rows: how often the clone was seen (once, few, many), or a class if it is expanded.

TRBJ1-2	TRBV4-3	.	TRBD1	CASSPGTANYGYTF	TGCGCCAGCAGCCCGGGGACAGCTAACTATGGCTACACCTTC
TRBJ1-5	TRBV9	.	.	CASSRGSQPQHF	TGTGCCAGCAGTAGGGGGAGCCAGCCCCAGCATTTT
TRBJ2-1	TRBV7-3	.	.	CASSLKGPLAPPTYNEQFF	TGTGCCAGCAGCTTAAAAGGCCCTCTAGCCCCACCTACCTACAATGAGCAGTTCTTC
TRBJ2-1	TRBV19	.	.	CASRINGNYNEQFF	TGTGCCAGTAGGATTAACGGGAATTACAATGAGCAGTTCTTC
TRBJ2-1	TRBV4-2	.	TRBD2	CASSQDSGTRRADEQFF	TGTGCCAGCAGCCAAGATAGTGGGACTAGAAGGGCGGATGAGCAGTTCTTC
TRBJ2-7	TRBV14	.	TRBD1	CASSNKDRPGEQYF	TGTGCCAGCAGCAACAAGGACAGGCCGGGCGAGCAGTACTTC
TRBJ1-4	TRBV5-1	.	.	CASSLGQGSEKLFF	TGCGCCAGCAGCTTGGGCCAGGGTAGTGAAAAACTGTTTTTT
TRBJ2-3	TRBV7-3	.	TRBD2	CASSLTGPGLAGEDTQYF	TGTGCCAGCAGCTTAACGGGCCCGGGGCTAGCGGGGGAGGATACGCAGTATTTT
TRBJ1-5	TRBV10-3	few	.	CAISEYRDRGSNQPQHF	TGTGCCATCAGTGAGTACCGAGACCGGGGGAGCAATCAGCCCCAGCATTTT
TRBJ2-3	TRBV5-6	.	TRBD2	CASSLDLAGSTDTQYF	TGTGCCAGCAGCTTGGATCTAGCGGGGAGCACAGATACGCAGTATTTT
TRBJ1-5	TRBV21-1	.	.	CASSKKVGGTGSNQPQHF	TGTGCCAGCAGCAAAAAGGTGGGTGGGACAGGGAGCAATCAGCCCCAGCATTTT
TRBJ1-2	TRBV28	.	TRBD1	CASSLRTGAGGYTF	TGTGCCAGCAGTTTACGGACAGGGGCAGGTGGCTACACCTTC
TRBJ1-5	TRBV19	.	.	CASSMQLLNSNQPQHF	TGTGCCAGTAGTATGCAGCTACTTAATAGCAATCAGCCCCAGCATTTT
TRBJ1-2	TRBV30	once	.	CAWTQGSELYGYTF	TGTGCCTGGACCCAGGGTTCAGAGCTCTATGGCTACACCTTC
TRBJ2-2	TRBV19	.	.	CAGSLAGELFF	TGTGCCGGGTCCCTGGCCGGGGAGCTGTTTTTT
TRBJ2-7	TRBV3-1/TRBV3-2	.	.	CASSQDGNGQYF	TGTGCCAGCAGCCAAGATGGGAACGGGCAGTACTTC
TRBJ1-6	TRBV7-9	few	.	CASAEKTDRYSPLHF	TGTGCCAGCGCCGAAAAGACGGACCGTTATTCACCCCTCCACTTT
TRBJ2-1	TRBV5-4	.	TRBD2	CASSVTSGGLTWNEQFF	TGTGCCAGCAGCGTTACTAGCGGGGGCCTAACTTGGAATGAGCAGTTCTTC
TRBJ2-3	TRBV10-2	once	TRBD2	CASSDWTSGGGVTQYF	TGCGCCAGCAGTGACTGGACTAGCGGGGGCGGGGTTACGCAGTATTTT